These T cell receptor beta chains were read from a single sample in a study of Ad26.COV2.S vaccination and SARS-CoV-2 variants. Assay: immunoSEQ multiplex PCR; the TCRdb copy retains only in-frame clones and omits some. The sample consists of more than 400,000 clones, roughly 88% of them appearing once. The source was peripheral blood, collected in a trial of Ad26.COV2.S vaccine versus placebo. The receptors come from a person aged 18-60 years who received the Ad26.COV2.S COVID-19 vaccine or a placebo. CDR3s include the opening cysteine and the closing phenylalanine or tryptophan.

>TRBV7-3|TRBJ2-1
CASSFSVPYNEQFF
>TRBV11-3|TRBJ2-7
CASSSTGEQYF
>TRBV7-2|TRBJ2-1
CASSLGGGRSSYNEQFF
>TRBV7-9|TRBJ2-7
CASSLDFYEQYF
>TRBV28|TRBJ2-1
CASSPSRGRRNEQFF
>TRBV5-1|TRBJ1-1
CASSSLEGNTEAFF
>TRBV18|TRBJ2-7
CASSRPGYEQYF
>TRBV7-9|TRBJ1-1
CASSPRVQGLMNTEAFF
>TRBV2|TRBJ1-1
CASRGYRASNF
>TRBV3-1/TRBV3-2|TRBJ2-1
CASSQGLAGTNNEQFF
>TRBV18|TRBJ1-1
CASSPLNAPGTEAFF
>TRBV7-9|TRBJ1-1
CASSLGDRGNTEAFF
>TRBV3-1/TRBV3-2|TRBJ2-5
CASSHPGTSGWQETQYF
>TRBV28|TRBJ1-2
CASSQDRGYGYTF
>TRBV7-2|TRBJ2-4
CASTRGGAKNIQYF
>TRBV4-3|TRBJ1-6
CASSQETGDSPLHF
>TRBV18|TRBJ2-1
CASSPITPSSYNEQFF
>TRBV7-2|TRBJ2-7
CASSFVMNYEQYF
>TRBV10-3|TRBJ2-5
CAISQGGQETQYF
>TRBV4-1|TRBJ1-4
CASSPNRGTNEKLFF
>TRBV19|TRBJ1-1
CASVTGNTEAFF
>TRBV30|TRBJ2-2
CAWSPGGGELFF
>TRBV5-6|TRBJ2-7
CASSRGPGSYEQYF
>TRBV7-8|TRBJ2-5
CASSPHLDGQGRETQYF